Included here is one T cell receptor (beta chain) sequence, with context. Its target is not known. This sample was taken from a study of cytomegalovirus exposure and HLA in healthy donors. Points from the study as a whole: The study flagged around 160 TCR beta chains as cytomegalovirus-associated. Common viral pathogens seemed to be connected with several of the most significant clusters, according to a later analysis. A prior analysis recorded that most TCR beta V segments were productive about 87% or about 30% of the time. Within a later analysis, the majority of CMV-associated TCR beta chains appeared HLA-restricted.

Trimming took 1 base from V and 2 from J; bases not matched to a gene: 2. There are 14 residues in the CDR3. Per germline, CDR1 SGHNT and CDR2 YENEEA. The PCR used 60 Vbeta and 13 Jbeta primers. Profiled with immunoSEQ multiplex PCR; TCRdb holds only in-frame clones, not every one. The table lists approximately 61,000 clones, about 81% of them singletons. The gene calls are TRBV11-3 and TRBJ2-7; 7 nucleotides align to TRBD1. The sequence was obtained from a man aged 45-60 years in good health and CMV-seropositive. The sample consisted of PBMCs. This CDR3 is CASSLGTGTYEQYF. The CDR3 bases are TGTGCCAGCAGCTTAGGGACAGGAACCTACGAGCAGTACTTC.